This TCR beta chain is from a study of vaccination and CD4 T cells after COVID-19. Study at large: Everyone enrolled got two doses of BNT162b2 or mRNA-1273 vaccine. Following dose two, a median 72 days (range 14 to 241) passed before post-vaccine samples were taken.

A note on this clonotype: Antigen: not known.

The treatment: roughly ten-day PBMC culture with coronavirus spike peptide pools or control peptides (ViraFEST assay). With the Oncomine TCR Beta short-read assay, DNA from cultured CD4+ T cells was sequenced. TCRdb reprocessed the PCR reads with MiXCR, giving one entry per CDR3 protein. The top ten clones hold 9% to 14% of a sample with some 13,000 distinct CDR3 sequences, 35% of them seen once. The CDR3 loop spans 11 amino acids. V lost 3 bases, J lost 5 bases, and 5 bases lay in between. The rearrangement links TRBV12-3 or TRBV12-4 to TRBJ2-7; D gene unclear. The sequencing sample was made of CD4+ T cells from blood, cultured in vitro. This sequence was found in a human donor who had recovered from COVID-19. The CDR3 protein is CASSLRNEQYF. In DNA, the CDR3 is TGTGCCAGCAGTTTGAGGAACGAGCAGTACTTC.